Listed below are T cell receptor beta chains from one sample, sequenced in a study of radiation and T cells in renal cell carcinoma. Profiling relied on immunoSEQ multiplex PCR, and the TCRdb table lists in-frame clones only, not all of them. Among approximately 49,000 clones listed, approximately 80% were seen once. This specimen consisted of blood, obtained from a patient whose treatment included radiotherapy and nephrectomy. The origin of the receptors is a woman between 65 and 79 years old with renal cell carcinoma. CDR3s include the opening cysteine and the closing phenylalanine or tryptophan. D genes are given only for firm matches. For some rows the clone size is stated as once, few or many, or as a class when expanded; others skip it.

clone size,V gene,J gene,D gene,CDR3 DNA,CDR3 protein
-,TRBV27,TRBJ1-1,-,TGTGCCAGCAAGTTGGAGGGCGGCACTGAAGCTTTCTTT,CASKLEGGTEAFF
-,TRBV19,TRBJ2-3,TRBD2,TGTGCCAGTAGTAGAGGGACCGGGACTAGCGTATCGGATACGCAGTATTTT,CASSRGTGTSVSDTQYF
-,TRBV2,TRBJ2-5,TRBD2,TGTGCCAGCAGTGAAGGGACTAGCAGCCAAGAGACCCAGTACTTC,CASSEGTSSQETQYF
-,TRBV10-2,TRBJ2-1,-,TGCGCCACTACGACAGCTAACAATGAGCAGTTCTTC,CATTTANNEQFF
-,TRBV27,TRBJ2-2,TRBD1,TGTGCCAGCAGCCCCGGACAGGGGTTAACCGGGGAGCTGTTTTTT,CASSPGQGLTGELFF
few,TRBV7-9,TRBJ2-6,-,TGTGCCAGCAGCTTCGCAGGCTCTGGGGCCAACGTCCTGACTTTC,CASSFAGSGANVLTF
-,TRBV19,TRBJ2-1,-,TGTGCCAGTAGTATGCGTGGGACCCATGAGCAGTTCTTC,CASSMRGTHEQFF
-,TRBV4-1,TRBJ1-3,-,TGCGCCAGCAGCCACCTCTCGAGGACGGCCTCTGGAAACACCATATATTTT,CASSHLSRTASGNTIYF
-,TRBV6-5,TRBJ1-5,-,TGTGCCAGCAGTTATGGTTCAGGGGACAGCAATCAGCCCCAGCATTTT,CASSYGSGDSNQPQHF
-,TRBV25-1,TRBJ2-1,TRBD1,TGTGCCAGCGCCCCAGGGACAGCCTACAATGAGCAGTTCTTC,CASAPGTAYNEQFF
-,TRBV6-5,TRBJ2-2,-,TGTGCCAGCAGTTACGGGAGTCCGGCCGGGGAGCTGTTTTTT,CASSYGSPAGELFF
-,TRBV7-2,TRBJ1-2,TRBD1,TGTGCCAGCAGCTTCCGGGACAGGGGCTATGGCTACACCTTC,CASSFRDRGYGYTF
few,TRBV30,TRBJ1-1,-,TGTGCCTGGACTCTAAGGGGGTTTTCGGTCACTGAAGCTTTCTTT,CAWTLRGFSVTEAFF
-,TRBV5-1,TRBJ2-7,-,TGCGCCAGCAGCGTCGATTCCTACGAGCAGTACTTC,CASSVDSYEQYF
-,TRBV19,TRBJ2-7,-,TGTGCCAGTAGTGGTACGGGGTCCCTCCTCTACGAGCAGTACTTC,CASSGTGSLLYEQYF
few,TRBV4-1,TRBJ1-2,-,TGCGCCAGCAGCCAAGAGGACGGAGAGTACTATGGCTACACCTTC,CASSQEDGEYYGYTF
few,TRBV6-5,TRBJ2-7,-,TGTGCCATACGTCTAAGGGTCTACGAGCAGTACTTC,CAIRLRVYEQYF
-,TRBV5-1,TRBJ2-5,-,TGCGCCAGCAGCTTGTCGGGCAGAACTTTCCAAGAGACCCAGTACTTC,CASSLSGRTFQETQYF
-,TRBV6-5,TRBJ1-2,-,TGTGCCAGCAGTTACCTTGGGCTGGACTATGGCTACACCTTC,CASSYLGLDYGYTF
-,TRBV4-1,TRBJ2-1,-,TGCGCCAGCAGCCAGCGCCAATTAGCAAATGAGCAGTTCTTC,CASSQRQLANEQFF
-,TRBV19,TRBJ2-7,TRBD1,TGTGCCAGTAGTCGGGACAGGGCGACCTACGAGCAGTACTTC,CASSRDRATYEQYF
-,TRBV18,TRBJ2-1,TRBD2,TGTGCCAGCTCACCACCCTTGCTAGCGGGAGTTCATGAGCAGTTCTTC,CASSPPLLAGVHEQFF
-,TRBV11-1,TRBJ2-5,TRBD2,TGTGCCAGCAGCCGCCTGACTAGCGCCTACTTCAAAGAGACCCAGTACTTC,CASSRLTSAYFKETQYF
-,TRBV7-2,TRBJ2-7,-,TGTGCCAGCAGCTTAGGGCATAGCTCCTACGAGCAGTACTTC,CASSLGHSSYEQYF
-,TRBV18,TRBJ2-3,TRBD2,TGTGCCAGCTCAGAGGGACTAGCGGGCACAGATACGCAGTATTTT,CASSEGLAGTDTQYF
-,TRBV5-1,TRBJ2-4,TRBD1,TGCGCCAGCAGCTTGGGGACAGGGGTCGTCATTCAGTACTTC,CASSLGTGVVIQYF
-,TRBV18,TRBJ2-2,TRBD1,TGTGCCAGCTCACCAGGGACAGGGATTCCGAACACCGGGGAGCTGTTTTTT,CASSPGTGIPNTGELFF
-,TRBV19,TRBJ1-1,-,TGTGCCAGTACCCCCAAGCTACGCCGGTCCGGCGCTGAAGCTTTCTTT,CASTPKLRRSGAEAFF
-,TRBV9,TRBJ2-1,TRBD2,TGTGCCAGCAGCCGAGCTAGCGGGGGTGAGCAGTTCTTC,CASSRASGGEQFF
-,TRBV6-6,TRBJ1-5,-,TGTGCCAGCAGTTACTCGACAGGTAGCAATCAGCCCCAGCATTTT,CASSYSTGSNQPQHF
-,TRBV6-5,TRBJ2-5,TRBD1,TGTGCCAGCAGGCCCGGGACAGGATACGGGGAGACCCAGTACTTC,CASRPGTGYGETQYF
-,TRBV5-4,TRBJ2-1,TRBD2,TGTGCCAGCAGGATCTCCGCGGGACTAGCGGACAATGAGCAGTTCTTC,CASRISAGLADNEQFF
few,TRBV18,TRBJ1-1,TRBD1,TGTGCCAGCTCACCACCTTCGGACAGGGGGCAGGGGACTGAAGCTTTCTTT,CASSPPSDRGQGTEAFF
-,TRBV2,TRBJ2-5,TRBD1,TGTGCCAGCACCCTAAGACAGGGGCCGGAGACCCAGTACTTC,CASTLRQGPETQYF
-,TRBV10-3,TRBJ2-5,-,TGTGCCATCAGTGAACACACCTCAGGCGAGACCCAGTACTTC,CAISEHTSGETQYF
-,TRBV2,TRBJ2-7,-,TGTGCCAGCAGTGAAAAGAGTTACGAGCAGTACTTC,CASSEKSYEQYF
-,TRBV2,TRBJ1-6,TRBD1,TGTGCCAGCAGTGACGACGACAGGGCTGAACATTCACCCCTCCACTTT,CASSDDDRAEHSPLHF